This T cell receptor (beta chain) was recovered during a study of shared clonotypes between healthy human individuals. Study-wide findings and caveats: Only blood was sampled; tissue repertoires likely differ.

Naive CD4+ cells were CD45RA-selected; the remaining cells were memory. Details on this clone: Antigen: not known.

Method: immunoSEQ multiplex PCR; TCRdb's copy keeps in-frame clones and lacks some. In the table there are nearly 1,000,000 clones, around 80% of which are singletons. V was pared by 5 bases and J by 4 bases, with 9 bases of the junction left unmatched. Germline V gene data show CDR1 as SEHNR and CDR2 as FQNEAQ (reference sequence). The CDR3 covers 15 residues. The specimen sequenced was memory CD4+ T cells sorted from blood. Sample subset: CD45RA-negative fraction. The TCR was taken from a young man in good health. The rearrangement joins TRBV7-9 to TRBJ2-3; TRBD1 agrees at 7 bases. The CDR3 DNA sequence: TGTGCCAGCAGCCCCCTAGGGGGCGCCGCAGATACGCAGTATTTT. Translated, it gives CASSPLGGAADTQYF.